The 16 T cell receptor beta chains in this list originate from one sample, sequenced in a study of blood T cell repertoires in COVID-19. Assay: immunoSEQ multiplex PCR; the TCRdb copy retains only in-frame clones and omits some. Among some 110,000 clones listed, approximately 80% were seen once. The sequenced sample was peripheral blood. The source of these receptors is a woman in her fifties or sixties with acute or convalescent COVID-19.

This clone showed up just once. The J gene is TRBJ2-5, the V gene TRBV2; 8 bases agree with TRBD2. The junction had 4 bases not matched to a gene; V was cut back by 10 bases and J by 0 bases. Germline V lookup: CDR1 SNHLY, CDR2 FYNNEI. This CDR3 region has 13 residues. Here the CDR3 reads CATAGGHQETQYF. As DNA, the CDR3 is TGTGCCACTGCGGGGGGTCACCAAGAGACCCAGTACTTC.

V and J are TRBV29-1 and TRBJ2-7; tentatively, D is TRBD2 (5 bases). Per germline, CDR1 SQVTM and CDR2 ANQGSEA. V was clipped by 3 bases and J by 3 bases, with 6 bases between them. This CDR3 has 11 amino acids. The CDR3 nucleotides are TGCAGCGTTGAGGGGAGCTACGAGCAGTACTTC. It translates to CSVEGSYEQYF.

The chain uses TRBV5-1 and TRBJ1-1; TRBD1 matches 9 bases. CDR1 SGHRS and CDR2 YFSETQ come from the germline V gene. There are 16 residues in the CDR3. The V gene end was trimmed by 0 bases and the J gene end by 4 bases; junction bases not matched to a gene: 7. The CDR3 region has the DNA TGCGCCAGCAGCTTGGGTGGACAGGGGACACTCACTGAAGCTTTCTTT. The encoded protein is CASSLGGQGTLTEAFF.

The chain couples TRBV5-4 to TRBJ2-5; 9 nucleotides match TRBD2. The germline V gene has CDR1 SGHNT and CDR2 YYREEE (reference sequence). Germline trimming cut 4 bases from V and 5 bases from J; bases unmatched to any gene: 12. This CDR3 contains 16 residues. The chain's CDR3 is CASSQDLAGEWETQYF. CDR3 in DNA: TGTGCCAGCAGCCAGGATTTAGCGGGAGAGTGGGAGACCCAGTACTTC.

This chain connects TRBV3-1 (or the pseudogene TRBV3-2) to TRBJ2-5; 10 bases are shared with TRBD2. Germline V gene data show CDR1 as LGHDT and CDR2 as YNNKEL (reference sequence). The CDR3 runs 17 residues. The trim removed 2 bases at V and 0 bases at J, leaving 6 bases unmatched. The CDR3 DNA sequence: TGTGCCAGCAGCCAAACTAGCGGGGCCGTTTACCAAGAGACCCAGTACTTC. Amino acid sequence: CASSQTSGAVYQETQYF.

As to this clone: In the same sample, other DNA sequences code for this CDR3. This chain links TRBV13 with TRBJ1-3; unclear D gene. Germline values: CDR1 PRHDT, CDR2 FYEKMQ (reference sequence). The V gene lost 2 bases and the J gene lost 4 bases, with 3 bases spanning the gap. CDR3 length: 12 amino acids. CDR3: CASSLSGNTIYF. CDR3 bases: TGTGCCAGCAGCTTATCGGGAAACACCATATATTTT.

This chain links TRBV6-5 with TRBJ2-2, with 7 nucleotides matching TRBD1. CDR3 size: 13 residues. V shed 6 bases and J 6 bases; nucleotides not matched to a gene: 4. Germline CDR1 MNHEY, CDR2 SVGAGI. The DNA for the CDR3 is TGTGCCAGCAGAAGACAGGGCTCCGGGGAGCTGTTTTTT. Translating it yields CASRRQGSGELFF.

This clone showed up just once. The rearrangement joins TRBV7-6 to TRBJ2-3; 12 bases are a match to TRBD2. CDR3 size: 15 residues. J gave up 6 bases and V 8 bases, and 9 bases lay outside the gene matches. Germline CDR1 reads SGHVS; CDR2 reads FNYEAQ. This CDR3 reads CASGLAGGAPDTQYF. Written as DNA, the CDR3 is TGTGCCAGCGGGCTAGCGGGGGGGGCCCCGGATACGCAGTATTTT.

This clone was counted between two and nine times. This sequence joins TRBV6-5 and TRBJ1-4; no reliable D call. V was trimmed by 5 bases and J by 8 bases, leaving 15 bases between them. Germline assignment: CDR1 MNHEY and CDR2 SVGAGI. The CDR3 spans 14 residues. The DNA for the CDR3 is TGTGCCAGCAGTAAGACACATGTTATGGAAAAACTGTTTTTT. Residues: CASSKTHVMEKLFF.

J is TRBJ1-5 and V is TRBV16; possible D gene TRBD1, 5 bases. CDR3 length equals 18 residues. Germline lookup yields CDR1 KGHSY and CDR2 FQNENV. Trimming stripped 3 bases from V and 2 bases from J, with 20 bases between. CDR3 coding DNA: TGTGCCAGCAGCCAGTTGGGACTGGGACTATGGGGCAATCAGCCCCAGCATTTT. It specifies CASSQLGLGLWGNQPQHF.

The gene calls are TRBV5-1 and TRBJ2-1, with 8 bases fitting TRBD2. The CDR3 is made up of 16 amino acids. The germline CDR1 and CDR2 sequences are SGHRS and YFSETQ. The V and J ends lost 0 bases and 6 bases, in that order; junction bases with no gene match: 8. CDR3 nucleotides: TGCGCCAGCAGCTTGGGACCGGGACTAGAGGGCAATGAGCAGTTCTTC. Its translation: CASSLGPGLEGNEQFF.

The chain uses TRBV7-3 and TRBJ2-2; perhaps TRBD1 as D (5 bases). The ends were cut back, 0 bases at V and 2 bases at J, with 10 bases in the middle. Germline V gives CDR1 SGHTA, CDR2 FQGTGA. The CDR3 is 16 residues long. The CDR3 spells CASSLTPGLNTGELFF. The CDR3 nucleotides are TGTGCCAGCAGCTTAACTCCAGGGCTTAACACCGGGGAGCTGTTTTTT.

The V and J genes are TRBV4-2 and TRBJ1-2; possibly TRBD1 for D (5 bases). Trimming took off 1 base at V and 4 bases at J, with 19 bases between the two ends. The length of the CDR3 is 17 residues. Germline values: CDR1 LGHNA, CDR2 YNFKEQ. CDR3 sequence (DNA): TGTGCCAGCAGCCAAGTTCTATGGAGGGACTCAGGCTATGGCTACACCTTC. This gives the protein CASSQVLWRDSGYGYTF.

CDR3 DNA: TGTGCCAGCAGGGACAGGGGGCCCGGGGAGCTGTTTTTT. It encodes CASRDRGPGELFF. This chain connects TRBV2 to TRBJ2-2; 11 bases are a match to TRBD1. CDR3 length: 13 amino acids. V was pared by 6 bases and J by 6 bases, with 0 bases of the junction left unmatched. The germline V gene has CDR1 SNHLY and CDR2 FYNNEI. The full variable domain, completed using reference TRBV2 and TRBJ2-2, is EPEVTQTPSHQVTQMGQEVILRCVPISNHLYFYWYRQILGQKVEFLVSFYNNEISEKSEIFDDQFSVERPDGSNFTLKIRSTKLEDSAMYFCASRDRGPGELFFGEGSRLTVL.

V and J are TRBV10-3 and TRBJ1-2; 7 bases fit TRBD1. V lost 6 bases and J lost 4; bases outside the gene matches: 17. The length of the CDR3 is 17 residues. Germline values: CDR1 ENHRY, CDR2 SYGVKD. CDR3 nucleotide sequence: TGTGCCATCAGGGATTCTTTACGACCCGGGACAGCCTATGGCTACACCTTC. Translated, it gives CAIRDSLRPGTAYGYTF.

The chain employs TRBV6-5 and TRBJ1-4, with a tentative D call TRBD1 (5 bases). The germline gives CDR1 MNHEY, CDR2 SVGAGI. The CDR3 is 13 residues long. Trimming took off 6 bases at V and 5 bases at J, with 10 bases between the two ends. The CDR3 spells CASRKTENEKLFF. The DNA of the CDR3 is TGTGCCAGCAGGAAGACAGAAAATGAAAAACTGTTTTTT.